The rows below give T cell receptor beta chains drawn from one sample of a study of radiotherapy plus CTLA-4 blockade in lung cancer. This table comes from immunoSEQ multiplex PCR, and its TCRdb copy is limited to in-frame clones, with some not included. This table has around 110,000 clones, about 85% appearing once. The sample was peripheral blood, taken from a patient treated with radiotherapy plus ipilimumab. Receptor source: a human donor with non-small cell lung cancer that progressed on radiotherapy plus ipilimumab. Some clones in this sample may be carry-over from other donors' samples. Each CDR3 is given with its conserved first and last residue. The order of the fields is V gene, clone size, J gene, CDR3 protein. Only part of the rows carry a size: once, few, many, or a class if the clone is expanded.

TRBV6-1	few	TRBJ2-6	CASSQDSGANVLTF
TRBV9	-	TRBJ1-1	CASSSRTSGPNTEAFF
TRBV10-3	-	TRBJ2-3	CAISEESGEADTQYF
TRBV9	-	TRBJ1-3	CASSVQDTGSTGNTIYF
TRBV23-1	-	TRBJ1-2	CASSRDLDGRFYGYTF
TRBV19	-	TRBJ1-2	CASSVSTGGAYGYTF
TRBV5-1	-	TRBJ2-2	CASSLLGMSVTGELFF
TRBV6-4	-	TRBJ2-2	CASRPDRTSTGELFF
TRBV7-2	-	TRBJ1-1	CASSLGTGGFTEAFF
TRBV5-1	-	TRBJ2-7	CASSISIVSYEQYF
TRBV2	-	TRBJ2-3	CASRRQSGSDTQYF
TRBV5-1	-	TRBJ2-5	CASSSSQETQYF
TRBV5-6	few	TRBJ1-1	CASSLYREAFF
TRBV5-1	-	TRBJ2-7	CASGLQSGGREQYF
TRBV5-1	few	TRBJ2-7	CASSLRAGGTYEQYF
TRBV7-8	-	TRBJ2-2	CASSFWGSLNTGELFF
TRBV4-2	-	TRBJ2-2	CASTPGGPNTGELFF
TRBV6-1	-	TRBJ2-7	CASRTSGVSYF
TRBV5-1	-	TRBJ2-1	CASEAGYSYNEQFF
TRBV5-1	-	TRBJ2-1	CASRSGTPSYNEQFF
TRBV19	medium-sized	TRBJ1-1	CASSIERGGTEAFF
TRBV5-8	few	TRBJ2-2	CASSLSGGRGDTGELFF
TRBV4-3	-	TRBJ1-4	CASSQDLPRGATNEKLFF
TRBV11-1	-	TRBJ1-1	CASSRVANTEAFF
TRBV9	-	TRBJ2-7	CASSRDSYEQYF
TRBV7-3	once	TRBJ1-1	CASSSGGYTEAFF
TRBV27	-	TRBJ2-7	CASSLLTGAGVPYEQYF
TRBV4-3	-	TRBJ1-1	CASSQDRHRAPPMNTEAFF
TRBV12-5	-	TRBJ1-3	CASGLGGSLWGNTIYF
TRBV27	-	TRBJ1-5	CASSPQPFGSNQPQHF
TRBV7-2	-	TRBJ2-3	CASSSWTSGGAGTQYF
TRBV6-5	once	TRBJ2-7	CASSRTGSYEQYF
TRBV18	few	TRBJ1-6	CASSPDLEHDALHF
TRBV28	-	TRBJ2-7	CASSLLGRASSYEQYF
TRBV6-6	-	TRBJ1-4	CASSYRVGWEKLFF
TRBV13	-	TRBJ2-7	CASSILDRAYEQYF
TRBV29-1	-	TRBJ1-2	CSVVGLGGTNYGYTF
TRBV5-1	-	TRBJ2-2	CASSLEGRTDTGELFF
TRBV15	-	TRBJ2-7	CATSRGTDSYEQYF
TRBV6-4	-	TRBJ2-6	CASSEQGSGANVLTF
TRBV19	few	TRBJ1-2	CASSIASGDSVSF
TRBV5-6	-	TRBJ1-2	CASSTGYFNYGYTF
TRBV9	-	TRBJ2-1	CASSVFEQFF
TRBV4-1	once	TRBJ2-1	CASSPAKTAFYNEQFF